The T cell receptor beta chain under discussion was sequenced for a study of blood T cell repertoires in COVID-19 (dated by TCRdb to 2019 to 2021). Regarding the research as a whole: Samples from collaborators originated in the United States, Italy and Spain and spanned both the acute and convalescent phases of COVID-19. The repertoires were made available in a free public database intended to serve as a resource for research on the immune response to SARS-CoV-2. The samples were drawn from two sources: the first 160 participants of the ongoing ImmuneRACE study, and 1,200 or so subjects contributed by 6 global collaborators. Nearly every sample came with metadata listing a de-identified subject ID, COVID-19 status, age in years and sex. Deeply sampled blood TCRbeta repertoires from subjects exposed to, actively infected with, or recovered from COVID-19 were included in the dataset. Where HLA class I and class II types were available, the types were taken from metadata supplied by the sample provider, not from assay-based typing. The prospective study material was composed of cDNA or gDNA derived from T cells, B-cell-depleted T cells, or PBMCs.

At one collaborating source in Seattle, patients were enrolled during active infection and were followed longitudinally through the course of disease. Whole blood was collected in K2EDTA tubes by collaborating institutions according to the institutions' own protocols. For TCRbeta analysis, collaborators shipped samples in one of three forms: frozen whole blood, isolated PBMCs, or DNA extracted from either of those sample types. In the germline V gene, CDR1 corresponds to SQVTM and CDR2 to ANQGSEA. For this chain, trimming is 0 bases at the V end and 6 bases at the J end, and the number of junction bases without a gene match is 10. The cysteine opens and the phenylalanine closes a CDR3 of 15 amino acids. The CDR3 DNA has 45 bases and is translated from base 1. TCRbeta CDR3 regions were amplified from genomic DNA by means of the immunoSEQ Assay, a bias-controlled multiplex PCR. In the source study's methods: The number of nucleated cells in each sample was estimated by amplification of reference gene primers within the assay. Sequence reads were collapsed and filtered to measure the absolute abundance of every unique TCRbeta CDR3 rearrangement. For each sample, productive Simpson clonality was calculated as the square root of Simpson's diversity index across productive rearrangements. The table comes from immuneACCESS by way of TCRdb, which keeps in-frame sequences with V and J called. Part of the clones is missing from these tables; in studies checked, under half for an unresolved V gene and the rest for unknown reasons. Clonal size and the V and J genes are those of that table, whereas D and trimming came from the DNA. This sample lists under 200,000 clones; about 86% were detected once. Roughly 11% of the sample is in the top ten clones.

On the study overall, not on this receptor specifically: The amount of clinical and demographic metadata varied by source and participant and was provided uncurated.

Comments on this clone: No cognate antigen has been identified for it. One base away there is no much larger clone; base qualities are not given.

The receptor's source is a woman aged 55-75 years with COVID-19, enrolled during active disease. Input material: peripheral blood. The V and J segments used are TRBV29-1 and TRBJ1-1, with 7 central nucleotides matching TRBD1. The DNA is as follows: TGCAGCGTTGAAGAAGGGGGCAGATGGGACGCTGAAGCTTTCTTT. Its protein reads: CSVEEGGRWDAEAFF.